Listed below are T cell receptor beta chains from one sample, sequenced in a study of cytomegalovirus exposure and HLA in healthy donors. Profiled with immunoSEQ multiplex PCR; TCRdb holds only in-frame clones, not every one. This table holds just over 150,000 clones, roughly 84% found once. Sequenced material: PBMCs. The receptors stem from a man aged 18-30 years in good health and CMV-seronegative. The CDR3 runs from the conserved cysteine through the conserved F or W. The D gene is left open where the match is weak. Where a row states a size, it is once, few, many or the class of an expanded clone; other rows omit it.

size: NA
J: TRBJ2-7
V: TRBV5-8
D: NA
DNA: TGTGCCAGCAGCTTGGGACAGTCCTACGAGCAGTACTTC
CDR3: CASSLGQSYEQYF

size: NA
J: TRBJ2-7
V: TRBV9
D: NA
DNA: TGTGCCAGCAGCGTAGAGGGGATCAACGAGCAGTACTTC
CDR3: CASSVEGINEQYF

size: once
J: TRBJ2-2
V: TRBV29-1
D: TRBD1
DNA: TGCAGCGTTGAGAGACAGGGTGGGACCGGGGAGCTGTTTTTT
CDR3: CSVERQGGTGELFF

size: NA
J: TRBJ2-3
V: TRBV7-3
D: TRBD1
DNA: TGTGCCAGCAGCCACCGGGACAGGAGAGATACGCAGTATTTT
CDR3: CASSHRDRRDTQYF

size: NA
J: TRBJ1-4
V: TRBV7-9
D: NA
DNA: TGTGCCAGCAGCTTAGGAGAATTTGAAAAACTGTTTTTT
CDR3: CASSLGEFEKLFF

size: NA
J: TRBJ2-1
V: TRBV6-5
D: TRBD1
DNA: TGTGCCAGCAGCTACAGGGGTGGGTGGAATGAGCAGTTCTTC
CDR3: CASSYRGGWNEQFF

size: NA
J: TRBJ2-7
V: TRBV5-1
D: NA
DNA: TGCGCCAGCAGCCCTCAGGGGGGACCCTCCTACGAGCAGTACTTC
CDR3: CASSPQGGPSYEQYF

size: once
J: TRBJ2-3
V: TRBV11-3
D: NA
DNA: TGTGCCAGCAGTTCTACCGCTAGCACAGATACGCAGTATTTT
CDR3: CASSSTASTDTQYF

size: NA
J: TRBJ2-3
V: TRBV6-5
D: NA
DNA: TGTGCCAGCAGTTCTCCGACAGATCCGGCAGATACGCAGTATTTT
CDR3: CASSSPTDPADTQYF

size: NA
J: TRBJ2-1
V: TRBV11-3
D: NA
DNA: TGTGCCAGCAGCTCCAGGTGGGACAATGAGCAGTTCTTC
CDR3: CASSSRWDNEQFF

size: few
J: TRBJ1-3
V: TRBV4-1
D: NA
DNA: TGCGCCAGCAGCTGGGAGAGGGGAGGAGCTGGAAACACCATATATTTT
CDR3: CASSWERGGAGNTIYF

size: NA
J: TRBJ1-1
V: TRBV13
D: TRBD1
DNA: TGTGCCAGCAGCTACAGGGGATCGGTGTTGAACACTGAAGCTTTCTTT
CDR3: CASSYRGSVLNTEAFF

size: NA
J: TRBJ2-2
V: TRBV21-1
D: NA
DNA: TGTGCCAGCAGCAACCCGAAGGGACTAGCGGGGGGGCCGAACACCGGGGAGCTGTTTTTT
CDR3: CASSNPKGLAGGPNTGELFF

size: NA
J: TRBJ2-1
V: TRBV11-2
D: TRBD2
DNA: TGTGCCAGCAGCTTAGGTGTTACGGCTAGCGGGTTATACAATGAGCAGTTCTTC
CDR3: CASSLGVTASGLYNEQFF

size: once
J: TRBJ2-1
V: TRBV18
D: NA
DNA: TGTGCCAGCTCACCACCCCAGGGTAATGAGCAGTTCTTC
CDR3: CASSPPQGNEQFF

size: NA
J: TRBJ2-4
V: TRBV5-1
D: TRBD1
DNA: TGCGCCAGCAGCTTAGGGGGACAGTCCAAAAACATTCAGTACTTC
CDR3: CASSLGGQSKNIQYF

size: once
J: TRBJ2-7
V: TRBV6-1
D: NA
DNA: TGTGCCAGCAGTGAGGGGCCTAGCGAAAAGCAGTACTTC
CDR3: CASSEGPSEKQYF

size: NA
J: TRBJ1-5
V: TRBV28
D: TRBD1
DNA: TGTGCCAGCACTTCCGGAACAGGGGGCAATCAGCCCCAGCATTTT
CDR3: CASTSGTGGNQPQHF

size: few
J: TRBJ1-4
V: TRBV15
D: NA
DNA: TGTGCCACCAGCAGAGATCAGGCGTCGGAAAAACTGTTTTTT
CDR3: CATSRDQASEKLFF

size: NA
J: TRBJ1-3
V: TRBV13
D: TRBD1
DNA: TGTGCCAGCAGCCCTCGGACAGGGGGAAACACCATATATTTT
CDR3: CASSPRTGGNTIYF

size: NA
J: TRBJ2-7
V: TRBV23-1
D: TRBD1
DNA: TGCGCCAGCAGGTGGGACAGGGGTCCCTATTACGAGCAGTACTTC
CDR3: CASRWDRGPYYEQYF

size: NA
J: TRBJ1-2
V: TRBV19
D: TRBD1
DNA: TGTGCCAGTAGTATGCCAACAGGGGGAGGCTATGGCTACACCTTC
CDR3: CASSMPTGGGYGYTF

size: NA
J: TRBJ2-1
V: TRBV9
D: TRBD2
DNA: TGTGCCAGCAGCGTAGCACTAGCGGAATACAATGAGCAGTTCTTC
CDR3: CASSVALAEYNEQFF

size: few
J: TRBJ1-5
V: TRBV19
D: NA
DNA: TGTGCCAGTAGTATACGGGGGTTTGAACATCAGCCCCAGCATTTT
CDR3: CASSIRGFEHQPQHF

size: NA
J: TRBJ2-7
V: TRBV11-2
D: TRBD1
DNA: TGTGCCAGCAGCATCGGGACAGGGGGCTCCTACGAGCAGTACTTC
CDR3: CASSIGTGGSYEQYF

size: NA
J: TRBJ1-4
V: TRBV28
D: NA
DNA: TGTGCCAGCAGTTTTGGGCCGTACAATGAAAAACTGTTTTTT
CDR3: CASSFGPYNEKLFF

size: NA
J: TRBJ1-5
V: TRBV5-7
D: TRBD1
DNA: TGTGCCAGCAGCTACATTCAGGGGGCCCGGAGGTTTAGCAATCAGCCCCAGCATTTT
CDR3: CASSYIQGARRFSNQPQHF

size: NA
J: TRBJ2-3
V: TRBV6-6
D: TRBD2
DNA: TGTGCCAGCAGTAGGACTAGCGGGGGGGCTGCAGATACGCAGTATTTT
CDR3: CASSRTSGGAADTQYF

size: few
J: TRBJ2-5
V: TRBV6-5
D: NA
DNA: TGTGCCAGCAGTTACTCGGCTAGGGAGACCCAGTACTTC
CDR3: CASSYSARETQYF

size: NA
J: TRBJ1-3
V: TRBV7-2
D: NA
DNA: TGTGCCACCCAAGAGGGCAACTCTGGAAACACCATATATTTT
CDR3: CATQEGNSGNTIYF

size: NA
J: TRBJ2-7
V: TRBV25-1
D: TRBD1
DNA: TGTGCCAGCAGTGATACAGGGGGCGGCGAGCAGTACTTC
CDR3: CASSDTGGGEQYF

size: NA
J: TRBJ1-2
V: TRBV6-5
D: NA
DNA: TGTGCCACCCTGGGAGCCGGCTACACCTTC
CDR3: CATLGAGYTF

size: NA
J: TRBJ2-7
V: TRBV27
D: NA
DNA: TGTGCCAGCAGTTTCGGTTACGAGCAGTACTTC
CDR3: CASSFGYEQYF

size: NA
J: TRBJ1-4
V: TRBV6-5
D: TRBD1
DNA: TGTGCCAGCAGTTACCAGACAGGGACTAATGAAAAACTGTTTTTT
CDR3: CASSYQTGTNEKLFF

size: NA
J: TRBJ2-1
V: TRBV7-2
D: TRBD2
DNA: TGTGCCAGCAGCTTAGAGGGTAGCGGGGCATACAATGAGCAGTTCTTC
CDR3: CASSLEGSGAYNEQFF

size: NA
J: TRBJ2-7
V: TRBV6-1
D: NA
DNA: TGTGCCAGCAAAGGGGGTTGGGAGCAGTACTTC
CDR3: CASKGGWEQYF

size: NA
J: TRBJ1-3
V: TRBV7-9
D: NA
DNA: TGTGCCAGCAGCCGCCCTAGCGGAAACACCATATATTTT
CDR3: CASSRPSGNTIYF